This passage covers 28 T cell receptor beta chains from one sample sequenced in a study of CD8 T cells in ankylosing spondylitis. Regarding the study as a whole: It appeared that ankylosing spondylitis blood was characterized by a TCR beta motif of several highly homologous variants.

From the 5' RACE reads, TCRdb called clonotypes with MiXCR, one entry per CDR3 protein. This sample carries about 750,000 distinct CDR3 sequences, under 20% of them seen once, and the ten largest clones take about 19%. Their antigen targets remain unknown. Sequencing was done on a sample of blood, either unsorted or a sorted T cell fraction (not recorded which). The receptors stem from a male donor with ankylosing spondylitis.

This clonotype came up a few times. The rearrangement uses TRBV7-2 and TRBJ1-2, with TRBD1 matching over 7 bases. Trimming took 5 bases from V and 4 from J; bases not matched to a gene: 10. The CDR3 sequence is 15 residues long. CDR1 and CDR2 (germline): SGHTA, FQGNSA. The chain's CDR3 is CASSLPRQGGYGYTF. The CDR3 coding sequence is TGTGCCAGCAGCCTCCCGCGCCAGGGGGGCTATGGCTACACCTTC.

This chain links TRBV9 with TRBJ2-4; 7 bases agree with TRBD1. The CDR3 is 15 residues long. Germline-derived CDR1 and CDR2 are SGDLS and YYNGEE. Germline trimming cut 0 bases from V and 8 bases from J; bases unmatched to any gene: 8. The CDR3 region is CASSVAAGGKDIQYF. In DNA form, the CDR3 reads TGTGCCAGCAGCGTAGCCGCAGGGGGAAAGGACATTCAGTACTTC.

On this clonotype: At one boundary the junction diverges from the germline segment, which might be a read error. The J gene is TRBJ2-7, the V gene TRBV3-1; D unresolved. The CDR3 is made up of 11 amino acids. From germline, CDR1 is LGHDT and CDR2 YNNKEL (reference sequence). The CDR3 region is CPSSIFYEQYF. The CDR3 DNA follows: TGTCCCAGCAGCATTTTCTACGAGCAGTACTTC.

On this clonotype: At one of its ends the junction is not consistent with the germline gene, which may arise from a read error. This chain joins TRBV27 and TRBJ1-6; possible D gene TRBD1, 5 bases. This CDR3 comprises 16 residues. In germline, CDR1 is MNHEY, CDR2 SMNVEV (reference sequence). The DNA for the CDR3 is TGTGCCACCAGTTACGGGGGGTCGGTCGGTAATTCACCCCTCCACTTT. Amino acids: CATSYGGSVGNSPLHF.

This clonotype was recorded a few times. The chain recombines TRBV9 with TRBJ2-3, with TRBD2 identical over 8 bases. The CDR3 is made up of 19 amino acids. Germline CDR1 and CDR2: SGDLS and YYNGEE. With 0 bases clipped from V and 3 bases from J, the junction kept 15 bases outside the gene matches. The CDR3 DNA reads as TGTGCCAGCAGCGTAGCGGCCCGTGGGGGCGGGAGGTGGACAGATACGCAGTATTTT. Amino acid sequence: CASSVAARGGGRWTDTQYF.

CDR3 in amino acids: CATSDAGNPSGNTIYF. The CDR3 nucleotides are TGTGCCACCAGTGATGCAGGCAATCCCTCAGGAAACACCATATATTTT. The chain carries TRBV24-1 and TRBJ1-3; no clear D gene. V lost 3 bases, J lost 4 bases, and 15 bases lay in between. Germline loops: CDR1 KGHDR, CDR2 SFDVKD. This CDR3 is built from 16 residues.

The chain joins TRBV5-1 to TRBJ2-5; 14 bases map to TRBD2. V lost 4 bases, J lost 5 bases, and 7 bases stayed unmatched. CDR1 SGHRS and CDR2 YFSETQ come from the germline V gene. The CDR3 consists of 16 residues. CDR3 nucleotides: TGCGCCAGCAGCATAGGGACTAGCGGGAGTAAGGAGACCCAGTACTTC. This translates into CASSIGTSGSKETQYF. Full variable domain (outside the CDR3, taken from reference TRBV5-1 and TRBJ2-5): KAGVTQTPRYLIKTRGQQVTLSCSPISGHRSVSWYQQTPGQGLQFLFEYFSETQRNKGNFPGRFSGRQFSNSRSEMNVSTLELGDSALYLCASSIGTSGSKETQYFGPGTRLLVL.

Only a few counts were recorded for this clonotype. The chain joins TRBV11-3 to TRBJ2-5; D gene uncertain. This CDR3 region has 13 residues. CDR1 is SGHNT and CDR2 is YENEEA in the germline V gene. V shed 2 bases and J shed 10 bases, with 14 bases lying between them. The CDR3 reads CASSLRPDPNQYF. CDR3 coding DNA: TGTGCCAGCAGCTTACGGCCCGACCCGAACCAGTACTTC.

The table lists this clonotype with many counts. The gene calls are TRBV12-3 or TRBV12-4 and TRBJ1-4; the D is unclear. V gave up 6 bases and J gave up 0 bases, with 14 bases separating them. This CDR3 is 16 amino acids long. CDR3 bases: TGTGCCAGCAGCCCACAACAACCTGCAACTAATGAAAAACTGTTTTTT. Residues: CASSPQQPATNEKLFF.

This clonotype was observed a handful of times. The V call is TRBV28, the J call TRBJ2-7, with TRBD1 identical over 7 bases. With 6 bases clipped from V and 5 bases from J, the junction kept 13 bases outside the gene matches. In germline, CDR1 is MDHEN, CDR2 SYDVKM. The CDR3 extends over 15 amino acids. The CDR3 region has the DNA TGTGCCAGCAGCACTGGGACAGCTAGTCATCACGAGCAGTACTTC. Encoded protein: CASSTGTASHHEQYF.

Only a few counts were recorded for this clonotype. This chain links TRBV4-3 with TRBJ2-2; weak D call: TRBD2 (5 bases). The CDR3 extends over 17 amino acids. Germline loops: CDR1 LGHNA, CDR2 YSLEER. The V end lost 0 bases, the J end lost 1 base, and 12 bases lay between the germline ends. The CDR3: CASSQEGWEWNTGELFF. The CDR3 nucleotides are TGCGCCAGCAGCCAAGAGGGGTGGGAGTGGAACACCGGGGAGCTGTTTTTT.

The chain couples TRBV12-3 or TRBV12-4 to TRBJ2-1; TRBD2 agrees at 8 bases. With V trimmed by 8 bases and J by 2 bases, 5 bases remained unmatched. The CDR3 consists of 14 residues. This CDR3 is CASCSGLAYNEQFF. CDR3 coding DNA: TGTGCCAGCTGTTCGGGACTAGCCTACAATGAGCAGTTCTTC.

This clonotype was counted only a few times. This chain joins TRBV9 and TRBJ2-7; D could derive from TRBD1 or TRBD2 (5 bases each). This CDR3 has 14 amino acids. V shed 1 base and J shed 6 bases, with 14 bases lying between them. From germline, CDR1 is SGDLS and CDR2 YYNGEE. The CDR3 spells CASSVSAGTSEQYF. CDR3 sequence (DNA): TGTGCCAGCAGCGTATCCGCAGGGACCAGCGAGCAGTACTTC.

This clonotype appeared a few times. The chain joins TRBV5-5 to TRBJ2-7; no firm D call. Germline assignment: CDR1 SGHKS and CDR2 YYEKEE (reference sequence). There are 14 residues in the CDR3. The V gene lost 4 bases and the J gene lost 3 bases, with 14 bases spanning the gap. CDR3 amino acids: CASSPGLGFYEQYF. CDR3 nucleotide sequence: TGTGCCAGCAGCCCTGGCCTCGGCTTCTACGAGCAGTACTTC. Filled out from reference TRBV5-5 and TRBJ2-7, the complete variable domain reads DAGVTQSPTHLIKTRGQQVTLRCSPISGHKSVSWYQQVLGQGPQFIFQYYEKEERGRGNFPDRFSARQFPNYSSELNVNALLLGDSALYLCASSPGLGFYEQYFGPGTRLTVT.

The chain joins TRBV6-6 to TRBJ1-1; D gene ambiguous. V gave up 7 bases and J gave up 4 bases, with 7 bases separating them. Germline CDR1 and CDR2: MNHNY and SVGAGI (reference sequence). The CDR3 covers 11 residues. CDR3 DNA sequence: TGTGCCAGCACTCGAGTCACTGAAGCTTTCTTT. This encodes CASTRVTEAFF.

This chain connects TRBV3-1 to TRBJ1-1, with 9 bases that match TRBD1. Germline V gene sequence: CDR1 LGHDT, CDR2 YNNKEL (reference sequence). V lost 0 bases and J lost 5; bases outside the gene matches: 7. CDR3 length: 16 residues. CDR3 sequence (DNA): TGTGCCAGCAGCCAAGATAAGGGACAGGGATGGACTGAAGCTTTCTTT. It translates to CASSQDKGQGWTEAFF.

This chain links TRBV12-3 or TRBV12-4 with TRBJ2-1; 15 positions agree with TRBD2. Losses at the gene ends were 7 bases for V and 7 bases for J; bases not matched to a gene: 5. This CDR3 is 15 amino acids long. This CDR3 is CASTHGTSGRNEQFF. In nucleotides, the CDR3 is TGTGCCAGCACCCACGGGACTAGCGGGAGGAATGAGCAGTTCTTC.

The chain recombines TRBV12-3 or TRBV12-4 with TRBJ1-3; D is uncertain. The V end lost 4 bases, the J end lost 0 bases, and 22 bases lay between the germline ends. This CDR3 is 19 amino acids long. DNA for the CDR3: TGTGCCAGCAGTTCCCCGCGGAGTGGACGGAGCCCCTCTGGAAACACCATATATTTT. Translating gives CASSSPRSGRSPSGNTIYF.

The chain recombines TRBV5-1 with TRBJ2-1; D is unresolved. Germline-derived CDR1 and CDR2 are SGHRS and YFSETQ. The CDR3 is 15 amino acids. V gave up 0 bases and J gave up 4 bases, with 11 bases separating them. The CDR3 here is CASSLVATEYNEQFF. The CDR3 DNA follows: TGCGCCAGCAGCTTGGTGGCAACCGAATACAATGAGCAGTTCTTC.

J is TRBJ2-1 and V is TRBV12-3 or TRBV12-4; maybe TRBD1 (6 bases). V shed 4 bases and J shed 4 bases, with 11 bases lying between them. The CDR3 length is 14 residues. In DNA form, the CDR3 reads TGTGCCAGCAGTTCAGGGGACCTATACAATGAGCAGTTCTTC. As protein: CASSSGDLYNEQFF.

The chain has TRBV2 and TRBJ1-5; D may be TRBD1 (5 bases). The CDR3 has 13 residues. Germline loops: CDR1 SNHLY, CDR2 FYNNEI. V shed 10 bases and J shed 4 bases, with 14 bases lying between them. Written as DNA, the CDR3 is TGTGCCACGGAGGCAGGGCGGAATCAGCCCCAGCATTTT. Protein sequence: CATEAGRNQPQHF.

This clonotype has ten or more counts. V gene TRBV20-1 combines with J gene TRBJ1-1; D ambiguous. The CDR3 spans 14 residues. V lost 2 bases and J lost 3, with 13 bases in between. In germline, CDR1 is DFQATT, CDR2 SNEGSKA (reference sequence). The CDR3 DNA follows: TGCAGTGCTAGAAACCCTAGGAGGGACACTGAAGCTTTCTTT. Translating gives CSARNPRRDTEAFF.

This clonotype occurred many times. This sequence joins TRBV12-3 or TRBV12-4 and TRBJ1-4, with 7 bases matching TRBD1. The trim removed 5 bases at V and 7 bases at J, leaving 7 bases unmatched. The CDR3 consists of 14 residues. The CDR3: CASSLGGAGEKLFF. The CDR3 DNA follows: TGTGCCAGCAGTCTAGGGGGCGCGGGTGAAAAACTGTTTTTT.

This clonotype came up a few times. The J gene is TRBJ2-3, the V gene TRBV20-1; the D gene is possibly TRBD2 (5 bases). CDR3 length equals 20 residues. Trimming stripped 1 base from V and 2 bases from J, with 28 bases between. Germline loops: CDR1 DFQATT, CDR2 SNEGSKA (reference sequence). The CDR3 nucleotides are TGCAGTGCTAGAGCTTCCCTAGCCTCCTTTGGTAGGACCGCCACAGATACGCAGTATTTT. This translates into CSARASLASFGRTATDTQYF.

This rearrangement joins TRBV20-1 to TRBJ1-1; unclear D gene. V lost 1 base, J lost 9 bases, and 9 bases lay in between. Germline V gene data show CDR1 as DFQATT and CDR2 as SNEGSKA (reference sequence). This CDR3 is built from 11 residues. Here the CDR3 DNA reads TGCAGTGCTAGAGTAGGGCCCAAAGCTTTCTTT. Translating it yields CSARVGPKAFF.

The gene calls are TRBV7-8 and TRBJ2-7; a possible D gene is TRBD1 (6 bases). Between the trimmed V and J ends, which lost 0 bases and 5 bases, there was a span of 17 bases. Germline V gene data show CDR1 as SGHVS and CDR2 as FQNEAQ. The CDR3 runs to 16 residues. The CDR3 loop reads CASSLALFRGHHEQYF. The DNA of the CDR3 is TGTGCCAGCAGCTTAGCACTATTCAGGGGTCACCACGAGCAGTACTTC.

This clonotype appeared once. The rearrangement links TRBV7-2 to TRBJ2-5; tentative D call: TRBD2 (5 bases). Looked up from germline, CDR1 is SGHTA and CDR2 is FQGNSA. V gave up 0 bases and J gave up 2 bases, with 10 bases separating them. This CDR3 is built from 15 residues. The chain's CDR3 is CASSLAPGWQETQYF. The CDR3 DNA reads as TGTGCCAGCAGCTTAGCCCCGGGATGGCAAGAGACCCAGTACTTC.

This clonotype was seen only a few times. The chain joins TRBV20-1 to TRBJ1-1, with D perhaps matching TRBD1 (6 bases). V lost 6 bases and J 1 base, leaving 12 bases between the germline ends. Germline V gene data show CDR1 as DFQATT and CDR2 as SNEGSKA (reference sequence). The CDR3 is 13 amino acids. The CDR3 nucleotides are TGCAGTGCGCCCCGGGACACGAACACTGAAGCTTTCTTT. Translated: CSAPRDTNTEAFF.